The TCR beta chain under discussion was sequenced for a study of cytomegalovirus exposure and HLA in healthy donors. It was with 60 Vbeta and 13 Jbeta primers that the PCR ran. The assay was immunoSEQ multiplex PCR, and TCRdb's table has in-frame clones only and misses some. Of 120,000 or so clones in the sample, 65% to 85% are singletons; the top ten hold roughly 3%. Findings of the study overall: High specificity and sensitivity for cytomegalovirus status were reported for the classifier. The authors confirmed in vitro that three CMV-associated chains were specific for CMV antigens. It was likely that a cluster of highly shared sequence variants was a sequencing artifact.

CDR3 length: 15 residues. The germline V and J ends were trimmed by 0 bases and 7 bases, with 16 bases remaining between them. Germline values: CDR1 SGDLS, CDR2 YYNGEE. For this clone: Antigen: not known.

This TCR came from a woman between 40 and 50 years old in good health and CMV-seropositive. The specimen sequenced was PBMCs. The chain carries TRBV9 and TRBJ1-1, with D unclear. The DNA of the CDR3 is TGTGCCAGCAGCGTAGGTCGGGGTTTGGAGATTGAAGCTTTCTTT. This codes for CASSVGRGLEIEAFF. Based on the CDR3 plus reference TRBV9 and TRBJ1-1, the full variable domain is DSGVTQTPKHLITATGQRVTLRCSPRSGDLSVYWYQQSLDQGLQFLIQYYNGEERAKGNILERFSAQQFPDLHSELNLSSLELGDSALYFCASSVGRGLEIEAFFGQGTRLTVV.